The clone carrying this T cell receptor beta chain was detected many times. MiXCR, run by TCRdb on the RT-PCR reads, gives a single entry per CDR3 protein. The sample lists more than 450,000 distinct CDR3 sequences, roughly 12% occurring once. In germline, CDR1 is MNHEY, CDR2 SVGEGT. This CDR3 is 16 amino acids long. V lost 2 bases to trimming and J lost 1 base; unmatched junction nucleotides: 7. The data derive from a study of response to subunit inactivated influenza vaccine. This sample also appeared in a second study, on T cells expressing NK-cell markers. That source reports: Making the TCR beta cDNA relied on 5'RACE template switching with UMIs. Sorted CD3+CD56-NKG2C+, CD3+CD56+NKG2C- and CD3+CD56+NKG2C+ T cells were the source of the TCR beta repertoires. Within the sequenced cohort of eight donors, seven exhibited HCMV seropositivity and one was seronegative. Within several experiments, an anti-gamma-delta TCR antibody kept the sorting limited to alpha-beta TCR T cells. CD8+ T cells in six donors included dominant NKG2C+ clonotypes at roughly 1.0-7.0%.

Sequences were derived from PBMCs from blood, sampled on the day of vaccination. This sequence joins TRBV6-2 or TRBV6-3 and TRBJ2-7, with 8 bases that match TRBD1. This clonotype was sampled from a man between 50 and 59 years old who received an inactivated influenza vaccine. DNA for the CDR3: TGTGCCAGCAGTTACGGGGCCGGACAGGGATCCTACGAGCAGTACTTC. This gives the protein CASSYGAGQGSYEQYF.